The 24 T cell receptor beta chains in this list originate from one sample, sequenced in a study of cytomegalovirus exposure and HLA in healthy donors. The assay was immunoSEQ multiplex PCR, and TCRdb's table has in-frame clones only and misses some. Of about 180,000 clones listed, 87% are singletons. The sequenced material came from PBMCs. The receptor source for this set is a woman in her thirties in good health and CMV-seronegative.

The J gene is TRBJ1-5, the V gene TRBV2; D is unresolved. The CDR3 contains 14 residues. Germline V lookup: CDR1 SNHLY, CDR2 FYNNEI. Trimming took 6 bases from V and 0 from J, leaving 9 bases between them. The CDR3 protein is CASSQAFSNQPQHF. The CDR3 DNA is TGTGCCAGCAGCCAGGCGTTTAGCAATCAGCCCCAGCATTTT.

The chain uses TRBV4-2 and TRBJ1-2, with D uncertain. Germline CDR1 is LGHNA and CDR2 is YNFKEQ. CDR3 length: 16 residues. V dropped 2 bases and J dropped 0 bases, with 13 bases sitting between them. CDR3 nucleotide sequence: TGTGCCAGCAGCCAATATTCCCGGGGAGCTAACTATGGCTACACCTTC. Translated: CASSQYSRGANYGYTF.

The chain recombines TRBV5-1 with TRBJ2-7, with 8 bases that match TRBD1. There are 14 residues in the CDR3. The germline V gene encodes CDR1 SGHRS and CDR2 YFSETQ. V was pared by 6 bases and J by 2 bases, with 7 bases of the junction left unmatched. This chain's CDR3 is CASTSGTGPYEQYF. DNA of the CDR3: TGCGCCAGCACCTCTGGGACAGGCCCCTACGAGCAGTACTTC.

This clone has only one observation. This sequence joins TRBV5-1 and TRBJ1-1; D gene ambiguous. CDR1 SGHRS and CDR2 YFSETQ come from the germline V gene. Trimming took 3 bases from V and 6 from J, leaving 15 bases between them. CDR3 length equals 14 residues. The CDR3 DNA reads TGCGCCAGCAGCTCCGACCCGGGAATTGCTGAAGCTTTCTTT. It encodes CASSSDPGIAEAFF. The whole variable domain, filled in from reference TRBV5-1 and TRBJ1-1, reads KAGVTQTPRYLIKTRGQQVTLSCSPISGHRSVSWYQQTPGQGLQFLFEYFSETQRNKGNFPGRFSGRQFSNSRSEMNVSTLELGDSALYLCASSSDPGIAEAFFGQGTRLTVV.

The V and J genes are TRBV7-9 and TRBJ1-3; weak D call: TRBD1 (6 bases). Germline CDR1 SEHNR, CDR2 FQNEAQ (reference sequence). V was cut by 4 bases and J by 3 bases, with 19 bases left in between. This CDR3 region has 17 residues. CDR3 protein: CASSYRDRLQSGNTIYF. The CDR3 coding sequence is TGTGCCAGCAGCTACCGAGACAGGTTGCAAAGTGGAAACACCATATATTTT.

This clone occurred once. The gene calls are TRBV29-1 and TRBJ1-4; TRBD1 agrees at 9 bases. Germline lookup yields CDR1 SQVTM and CDR2 ANQGSEA. This CDR3 has 15 residues. Trimming at V came to 2 bases and at J to 7 bases, leaving 8 bases not matched to a gene. CDR3 sequence reads: CSVETYGTGREKLFF. In DNA, the CDR3 is TGCAGCGTTGAAACTTATGGGACAGGGCGTGAAAAACTGTTTTTT. Full variable domain (remainder filled in from reference TRBV29-1 and TRBJ1-4): SAVISQKPSRDICQRGTSLTIQCQVDSQVTMMFWYRQQPGQSLTLIATANQGSEATYESGFVIDKFPISRPNLTFSTLTVSNMSPEDSSIYLCSVETYGTGREKLFFGSGTQLSVL.

The table lists this clone with a count of one. V usage is TRBV5-1 and J usage is TRBJ1-4; weak D call: TRBD1 (6 bases). V was clipped by 2 bases and J by 4 bases, with 9 bases between them. The CDR3 has 14 residues. Germline V CDR1 and CDR2: SGHRS, YFSETQ. The CDR3 is CASSFGQSNEKLFF. The CDR3 bases are TGCGCCAGCAGCTTTGGACAGAGTAATGAAAAACTGTTTTTT.

The chain uses TRBV21-1 and TRBJ1-5; no DNA check was done on the table's D call, TRBD1. TRBV21-1 is a pseudogene locus. The CDR3 loop spans 14 amino acids. The CDR3 bases are TGTGCCAGCAGCAGTGGGACAGGCAATCAGCCCCAGCATTTT. This translates into CASSSGTGNQPQHF.

The V and J genes are TRBV6-1 and TRBJ1-2, with D possibly being TRBD1 (6 bases). Deletions cut 2 bases from V and 8 bases from J, with 15 bases between. This CDR3 is 14 amino acids long. Germline V CDR1 and CDR2: MNHNS, SASEGT. CDR3 in amino acids: CASSERQGRGGYTF. CDR3 in DNA: TGTGCCAGCAGTGAAAGGCAGGGGAGAGGAGGCTACACCTTC.

In this sample, this clone turned up once. The rearrangement uses TRBV18 and TRBJ1-3; D is uncertain. The CDR3 spans 13 residues. CDR1 is KGHSH, CDR2 LQKENI, per germline. Trimming stripped 5 bases from V and 0 bases from J, with 5 bases between. DNA for the CDR3: TGTGCCAGCTCAAGACACTCTGGAAACACCATATATTTT. Its translation: CASSRHSGNTIYF.

V gene TRBV11-2 combines with J gene TRBJ2-2; no definite D call. From germline, CDR1 is SGHAT and CDR2 FQNNGV. Deletions cut 5 bases from V and 6 bases from J, with 10 bases between. CDR3 length equals 13 residues. The CDR3 loop reads CASSPVRSGELFF. CDR3 in DNA: TGTGCCAGCAGCCCAGTCAGATCCGGGGAGCTGTTTTTT.

The CDR3 reads CASSTESGGDTQYF. CDR3 coding DNA: TGTGCCAGCTCAACAGAGAGCGGCGGAGATACGCAGTATTTT. The genes are TRBV18 and TRBJ2-3; D may be TRBD2 (5 bases). CDR3 length: 14 amino acids. CDR1 KGHSH and CDR2 LQKENI come from the germline V gene. Trimming took off 5 bases at V and 5 bases at J, with 14 bases between the two ends. Full variable domain (outside the CDR3, taken from reference TRBV18 and TRBJ2-3): NAGVMQNPRHLVRRRGQEARLRCSPMKGHSHVYWYRQLPEEGLKFMVYLQKENIIDESGMPKERFSAEFPKEGPSILRIQQVVRGDSAAYFCASSTESGGDTQYFGPGTRLTVL.

This clone was seen more than once but under ten times. The chain joins TRBV7-8 to TRBJ1-2, with 12 bases fitting TRBD1. CDR1 and CDR2 (germline): SGHVS, FQNEAQ. The CDR3 length is 15 residues. V trimming: 4 bases; J trimming: 8 bases; junction bases outside the gene matches: 8. The CDR3 region is CASSSRGQGASGYTF. The DNA of the CDR3 is TGTGCCAGCAGCTCTAGGGGACAGGGGGCCAGCGGCTACACCTTC.

In its sample, this clone was seen once. CDR3 in amino acids: CASSRGTGSYGYTF. CDR3 DNA: TGTGCCAGCAGCAGAGGGACAGGGAGCTATGGCTACACCTTC. The chain has TRBV5-6 and TRBJ1-2; 9 bases align to TRBD1. Germline-derived CDR1 and CDR2 are SGHDT and YYEEEE. The CDR3 length is 14 residues. V lost 4 bases, J lost 4 bases, and 5 bases stayed unmatched.

This rearrangement joins TRBV4-1 to TRBJ1-5, with a weak D call TRBD1 (5 bases). The V gene's germline CDR1 is MGHRA and CDR2 YSYEKL. Trimming removed 0 bases from V and 0 bases from J, with 9 bases in between. There are 16 residues in the CDR3. The CDR3 bases are TGCGCCAGCAGCCAAGAGGTGACAGTTAGCAATCAGCCCCAGCATTTT. Translation: CASSQEVTVSNQPQHF.

This chain links TRBV6-4 with TRBJ2-7; 7 nucleotides align to TRBD1. This CDR3 is 15 amino acids long. Germline V CDR1 and CDR2: MRHNA, SNTAGT. Trimming at V came to 2 bases and at J to 3 bases, leaving 7 bases not matched to a gene. The CDR3 spells CASSDIDRVSYEQYF. In DNA form, the CDR3 reads TGTGCCAGCAGTGACATCGACAGGGTGAGCTACGAGCAGTACTTC.

In this sample, this clone turned up a few times. This sequence joins TRBV29-1 and TRBJ1-2, with D tentatively TRBD1 (5 bases). This CDR3 is built from 11 residues. V lost 6 bases to trimming and J lost 5 bases, with 10 bases between them. Germline V gene sequence: CDR1 SQVTM, CDR2 ANQGSEA. CDR3 in amino acids: CSVGGVYGYTF. As DNA, the CDR3 is TGCAGCGTGGGGGGAGTTTATGGCTACACCTTC.

The V gene is TRBV9, the J gene TRBJ2-7; D is perhaps TRBD1 (7 bases). Germline CDR1 and CDR2: SGDLS and YYNGEE. Trimming took 3 bases from V and 5 from J, leaving 21 bases between them. The CDR3 totals 16 residues. Written as DNA, the CDR3 is TGTGCCAGCAGCGCCGACGGAGGGGGCGCTTTGAACGAGCAGTACTTC. Its protein is CASSADGGGALNEQYF.

CDR3 residues: CASMPRGGRDTGELFF. The DNA for the CDR3 is TGTGCCAGCATGCCTCGGGGGGGGCGAGACACCGGGGAGCTGTTTTTT. V gene TRBV2 combines with J gene TRBJ2-2; TRBD2 agrees at 8 bases. CDR1 SNHLY and CDR2 FYNNEI come from the germline V gene. This CDR3 comprises 16 residues. V was clipped by 7 bases and J by 3 bases; unmatched bases: 10.

This chain's CDR3 is CASSAAPGLAGGAFYTQYF. CDR3 coding DNA: TGTGCCAGCAGTGCAGCACCGGGACTAGCGGGGGGTGCGTTCTATACGCAGTATTTT. V usage is TRBV27 and J usage is TRBJ2-3; TRBD2 agrees at 15 bases. Trimming took 5 bases from V and 7 from J; bases not matched to a gene: 16. Germline lookup yields CDR1 MNHEY and CDR2 SMNVEV (reference sequence). The CDR3 loop spans 19 amino acids.

The V call is TRBV5-6, the J call TRBJ1-3, with D possibly matching TRBD1 (5 bases). The V end lost 0 bases, the J end lost 0 bases, and 19 bases lay between the germline ends. Germline V lookup: CDR1 SGHDT, CDR2 YYEEEE. The CDR3 loop spans 19 amino acids. Written as DNA, the CDR3 is TGTGCCAGCAGCTTGGGGCAGGGCGAAAGACGTCTCTCTGGAAACACCATATATTTT. It yields the protein CASSLGQGERRLSGNTIYF.

The CDR3 DNA is TGTGCCAGCAGTGAAGTCCGGGAAATGAACACTGAAGCTTTCTTT. It encodes CASSEVREMNTEAFF. J is TRBJ1-1 and V is TRBV6-1; D is undetermined. CDR1 is MNHNS and CDR2 is SASEGT in the germline V gene. The CDR3 runs 15 residues. The germline V and J ends were trimmed by 1 base and 0 bases, with 9 bases remaining between them.

This rearrangement joins TRBV7-9 to TRBJ1-5; 7 bases are a match to TRBD1. The J segment lost 4 bases and the V segment lost 5 bases, leaving 2 bases of the junction unmatched. The CDR3 spans 13 residues. CDR1 and CDR2 (germline): SEHNR, FQNEAQ (reference sequence). CDR3 sequence reads: CASSPQGNQPQHF. In nucleotides, the CDR3 is TGTGCCAGCAGCCCACAGGGGAATCAGCCCCAGCATTTT.

In its sample, this clone was seen once. The chain is built from TRBV5-6 and TRBJ2-3; 7 nucleotides align to TRBD1. With 2 bases clipped from V and 2 bases from J, the junction kept 5 bases outside the gene matches. This CDR3 spans 15 amino acids. The germline CDR1 and CDR2 sequences are SGHDT and YYEEEE. The CDR3 coding sequence is TGTGCCAGCAGCTTCTATGGACAGGTCACAGATACGCAGTATTTT. Its protein is CASSFYGQVTDTQYF.